These 5 T cell receptor beta chains were sequenced from one sample in a study of T cell responses to AZD1222 COVID-19 vaccine. TCRdb keeps only in-frame clones here, not all; method: immunoSEQ multiplex PCR. The sample gives fewer than 140,000 clones, 85% to 90% of which show up once; over 4.5% is in the top ten. The material sequenced was peripheral blood, taken on day 0 of AZD1222 vaccination. Every receptor here comes from an adult in good health.

The chain combines TRBV28 with TRBJ1-5; tentatively, D is TRBD1 (5 bases). The CDR3 consists of 13 residues. Germline lookup yields CDR1 MDHEN and CDR2 SYDVKM. The V and J ends lost 8 bases and 7 bases respectively, with 15 bases between them. CDR3: CASLPGGWQPQHF. The CDR3 DNA reads TGTGCCAGCCTCCCGGGGGGGTGGCAGCCCCAGCATTTT.

J is TRBJ2-5 and V is TRBV5-1; D is undetermined. The V gene lost 2 bases and the J gene lost 1 base, with 0 bases spanning the gap. The CDR3 contains 11 residues. Germline values: CDR1 SGHRS, CDR2 YFSETQ. The CDR3 nucleotides are TGCGCCAGCAGCTTCCAAGAGACCCAGTACTTC. Protein sequence: CASSFQETQYF.

This chain uses TRBV19 with TRBJ1-5; D ambiguous. Trimming pared 7 bases from V and 0 bases from J, leaving 7 bases between. Germline V gives CDR1 LNHDA, CDR2 SQIVND (reference sequence). The CDR3 length is 13 residues. CDR3 coding DNA: TGTGCCAGTACTAGGTATAGCAATCAGCCCCAGCATTTT. Translation gives CASTRYSNQPQHF.

The chain recombines TRBV4-1 with TRBJ1-1; D gene ambiguous. V lost 4 bases and J lost 3, with 15 bases in between. Germline V gene data show CDR1 as MGHRA and CDR2 as YSYEKL. The CDR3 covers 15 residues. The CDR3 DNA reads TGCGCCAGCAGCCTGAATGGGAATTGGTACACTGAAGCTTTCTTT. This sequence encodes CASSLNGNWYTEAFF.

This chain uses TRBV5-1 with TRBJ1-2; D remains unclear. The CDR3 has 14 amino acids. The V gene lost 4 bases and the J gene lost 0 bases, with 10 bases spanning the gap. CDR1 and CDR2 from the germline V gene are SGHRS and YFSETQ. CDR3 amino acids: CASSVGLTNYGYTF. CDR3 DNA sequence: TGCGCCAGCAGCGTCGGGCTGACTAACTATGGCTACACCTTC.